Below, 9 T cell receptor beta chains from the same sample are listed, as sequenced in a study of T cells expressing NK-cell markers. TCRdb re-called the 5' RACE reads; one entry per CDR3 protein, DNA not given. The sample has about 390,000 distinct CDR3 sequences; the top ten hold around 10%. The sequenced material came from blood T cells: a sorted CD56 or NKG2C T cell subset, CD4+ or CD8+ T cells, or bulk PBMC T cells (not recorded which). The receptors stem from a woman between 45 and 60 years old in good health.

The CDR3 here is CASAPPGGLYEKLFF. This rearrangement joins TRBV21-1 to TRBJ1-4; TCRdb's D gene call, TRBD1, goes unchecked for lack of DNA. TRBV21-1 is assigned pseudogene status. The CDR3 contains 15 residues.

This chain links TRBV10-1 with TRBJ2-5; without DNA, the TCRdb call of TRBD2 cannot be checked. This CDR3 contains 15 residues. Germline V gives CDR1 WNHNN, CDR2 SYGVQD (reference sequence). The CDR3 protein is CATSESGRAGETQYF.

The chain couples TRBV12-3 or TRBV12-4 to TRBJ1-1; the TCRdb D gene call, TRBD1, has no DNA to confirm it. The CDR3 runs to 15 residues. The CDR3 spells CASRIQGLQNTEAFF.

The chain recombines TRBV6-2 or TRBV6-3 with TRBJ2-7. CDR3 length: 15 amino acids. Germline CDR1 MNHEY, CDR2 SVGEGT. The CDR3: CASSYPGPQPYEQYF.

The chain employs TRBV11-2 and TRBJ2-7; there is no DNA to check the TCRdb D call of TRBD2. CDR3 length equals 15 residues. Germline loops: CDR1 SGHAT, CDR2 FQNNGV. CDR3 region: CASSPSSGRAVEQYF.

V usage is TRBV19 and J usage is TRBJ1-1; the TRBD1 assignment by TCRdb is unverifiable without DNA. The CDR3 length is 14 residues. Per germline, CDR1 LNHDA and CDR2 SQIVND (reference sequence). The CDR3 sequence: CASSVGGANTEAFF.

This chain connects TRBV24-1 to TRBJ2-1; with no DNA, the TCRdb D assignment of TRBD2 cannot be verified. Germline CDR1 is KGHDR and CDR2 is SFDVKD. The CDR3 consists of 13 residues. Here the CDR3 reads CATGGSESNEQFF.

The chain joins TRBV20-1 to TRBJ2-1. Germline CDR1 DFQATT, CDR2 SNEGSKA (reference sequence). The CDR3 contains 13 residues. Here the CDR3 reads CSARVLQSSEQFF.

The chain carries TRBV5-1 and TRBJ2-2. CDR1 is SGHRS and CDR2 is YFSETQ in the germline V gene. This CDR3 is 12 amino acids long. CDR3: CASSPRTGELFF.